This T cell receptor beta chain was documented in a study of T cell repertoires in cytomegalovirus infection. In its sample, this clonotype was seen a few times. Antigen: not known. One entry per CDR3 protein results from TCRdb running MiXCR on the reads. Of more than 20,000 distinct CDR3 sequences listed, over 40% are singletons. Specimen: CD8+ T cells from cultured PBMCs, collected from culture after CMV antigen stimulation. The TCR comes from a human donor in good health (CMV status not recorded). Some clones in this sample may be carry-over from other donors' samples.

The CDR3 loop is CASSSPGQGGETQYF. CDR3 nucleotides: TGTGCCAGCAGTTCCCCCGGACAGGGTGGCGAGACCCAGTACTTC. The V and J genes are TRBV28 and TRBJ2-5, with 8 bases aligning to TRBD1. V shed 4 bases, J shed 5 bases, and the junction held 9 bases outside the gene matches. The CDR3 sequence is 15 residues long. CDR1 MDHEN and CDR2 SYDVKM come from the germline V gene.